Below, 2 T cell receptor beta chains from the same sample are listed, as sequenced in a study of shared clonotypes between healthy human individuals. Assay used: immunoSEQ multiplex PCR; TCRdb lists only in-frame clones, some missing. The table records under 2,000,000 clones, about 95% of them present only once. Terminally differentiated effector memory CD45RA+ cells were excluded by CCR7 positive selection of CD45RO-negative cells. The material sequenced was naive CD8+ T cells sorted from blood. The source is a young man in good health.

With regard to this clone: Other nucleotide sequences in the sample specify the same CDR3. The chain is built from TRBV7-9 and TRBJ2-2; D not certain. The CDR3 is 12 amino acids. The ends were cut back, 4 bases at V and 3 bases at J, with 3 bases in the middle. Germline CDR1 SEHNR, CDR2 FQNEAQ (reference sequence). The CDR3 reads CASSSDTGELFF. The CDR3 DNA sequence: TGTGCCAGCAGCTCTGACACCGGGGAGCTGTTTTTT. Full variable domain (missing parts from reference TRBV7-9 and TRBJ2-2): DTGVSQNPRHKITKRGQNVTFRCDPISEHNRLYWYRQTLGQGPEFLTYFQNEAQLEKSRLLSDRFSAERPKGSFSTLEIQRTEQGDSAMYLCASSSDTGELFFGEGSRLTVL.

This chain links TRBV5-6 with TRBJ1-2; D ambiguous. V was trimmed by 0 bases and J by 2 bases, leaving 17 bases between them. Germline V gene sequence: CDR1 SGHDT, CDR2 YYEEEE. CDR3 length equals 17 residues. The CDR3 loop reads CASSLGPPLLLNYGYTF. The DNA for the CDR3 is TGTGCCAGCAGCTTGGGCCCACCTCTTCTGCTCAACTATGGCTACACCTTC.